The clone carrying this TCR beta chain has a count of ten or more. The data derive from a study of spatial heterogeneity in lung cancer. About the research overall: Consistent detection of more beta-chain than alpha-chain sequences was observed.

Described time point: sample taken at primary tumor resection. Tumor, nontumor lung or frozen PBMC supplied whole RNA, sequenced without sorting. Each TCR cDNA molecule carried a unique molecular identifier. TCRdb re-analysed the 5' RACE reads in MiXCR, keeping a single row per CDR3 protein. The data hold about 48,000 distinct CDR3 sequences, with under 6% observed a single time. The sequence derives from a male donor with early-stage non-small cell lung cancer. The sample here was PBMCs, taken at surgery.

CDR3 protein: CASSSLAGGGEQFF. The CDR3 nucleotides are TGTGCCAGCAGCTCCCTAGCGGGAGGTGGTGAGCAGTTCTTC. The chain links TRBV5-6 to TRBJ2-1, with 11 bases matching TRBD2. V dropped 3 bases and J dropped 9; count of bases not matched to a gene: 5. Germline CDR1 is SGHDT and CDR2 is YYEEEE. This CDR3 comprises 14 residues.